One sample yielded the 16 T cell receptor beta chains listed below, sequenced in a study of control samples from healthy donors and cancer patients (dated by TCRdb to between 2020 and 2021). To prepare the library, the immunoSEQ multiplex PCR assay was applied. TCRdb took over this immuneACCESS table, retaining in-frame rearrangements with V and J assigned. Such tables are incomplete; in checked studies, under half of the missing clones stem from an unresolved V gene, and the remainder is unexplained. The sample records about 80,000 clones, 84% of which are singletons. The top ten clonotypes cover roughly 10% of the sample. The sequenced sample consisted of PBMCs. The source is a man in his sixties with head and neck cancer.

The genes are TRBV11-2 and TRBJ1-3; D gene ambiguous. CDR1 SGHAT and CDR2 FQNNGV come from the germline V gene. Deletions cut 5 bases from V and 2 bases from J, with 13 bases between. The CDR3 has 15 residues. The CDR3 DNA reads as TGTGCCAGCAGCCCCGGGCAATCCACTGGAAACACCATATATTTT. Its translation: CASSPGQSTGNTIYF.

This sequence joins TRBV27 and TRBJ2-3, with a tentative D call TRBD1 (6 bases). Germline V lookup: CDR1 MNHEY, CDR2 SMNVEV (reference sequence). Deletions cut 0 bases from V and 1 base from J, with 14 bases between. This CDR3 spans 17 amino acids. CDR3 in amino acids: CASSLSGAGACTDTQYF. CDR3 DNA: TGTGCCAGCAGTTTATCGGGGGCGGGCGCTTGCACAGATACGCAGTATTTT.

On this clone itself: Other nucleotide sequences in the sample specify the same CDR3. V gene TRBV13 combines with J gene TRBJ2-7, with D possibly being TRBD2 (7 bases). Germline V gives CDR1 PRHDT, CDR2 FYEKMQ (reference sequence). The CDR3 extends over 14 amino acids. V was pared by 6 bases and J by 4 bases, with 16 bases between. This chain's CDR3 is CASRRVGGRYEQYF. CDR3 DNA sequence: TGTGCCAGCAGACGGGTCGGGGGGCGGTACGAGCAGTACTTC. The whole variable domain, filled in from reference TRBV13 and TRBJ2-7, reads AAGVIQSPRHLIKEKRETATLKCYPIPRHDTVYWYQQGPGQDPQFLISFYEKMQSDKGSIPDRFSAQQFSDYHSELNMSSLELGDSALYFCASRRVGGRYEQYFGPGTRLTVT.

This clone was seen a handful of times. J is TRBJ1-2 and V is TRBV5-1; D not resolved. Looked up from germline, CDR1 is SGHRS and CDR2 is YFSETQ. Trimming removed 4 bases at V and 4 bases at J, with 14 bases between. The CDR3 spans 14 residues. The CDR3 loop is CASSLTDSGYGYTF. The DNA for the CDR3 is TGCGCCAGCAGCCTGACGGATTCTGGCTATGGCTACACCTTC.

J is TRBJ2-1 and V is TRBV24-1; 14 bases align to TRBD2. Germline lookup yields CDR1 KGHDR and CDR2 SFDVKD. J gave up 7 bases and V 2 bases, and 3 bases lay outside the gene matches. The CDR3 length is 16 residues. CDR3 coding DNA: TGTGCCACCAGTGATTCCGGGACTAGCGGGAGAAATGAGCAGTTCTTC. Protein product: CATSDSGTSGRNEQFF.

The V call is TRBV27, the J call TRBJ2-7, with 12 bases that match TRBD2. The CDR3 contains 17 residues. From germline, CDR1 is MNHEY and CDR2 SMNVEV (reference sequence). After removal of 3 bases from V and 2 bases from J, the junction contained 8 bases not matched to a gene. CDR3 coding DNA: TGTGCCAGCAGTTTCGCGACTAGCGGGAGACAACCCTACGAGCAGTACTTC. Amino acids: CASSFATSGRQPYEQYF.

The chain has TRBV21-1 and TRBJ1-2. TRBV21-1 constitutes a pseudogene. CDR3 length: 19 residues. CDR3 amino acids: CASSRSCVAGRVKGYGYTF. The DNA of the CDR3 is TGTGCCAGCAGCAGGTCTTGTGTGGCAGGGAGGGTTAAGGGCTATGGCTACACCTTC.

V and J are TRBV28 and TRBJ1-6; D call uncertain. This CDR3 comprises 15 residues. Germline-derived CDR1 and CDR2 are MDHEN and SYDVKM. V lost 5 bases and J 7 bases, leaving 15 bases between the germline ends. The CDR3, as DNA: TGTGCCAGCAGTGTCCCTTCGACGGGAAATTCACCCCTCCACTTT. Its protein product is CASSVPSTGNSPLHF.

The chain joins TRBV5-8 to TRBJ2-1; no definite D call. The germline gives CDR1 SGHTS, CDR2 YDEGEE. This CDR3 is 11 amino acids long. Trimming shortened V by 7 bases and J by 4 bases, and 6 bases separated the two germline ends. The CDR3 region has the DNA TGTGCCAGCTCCCTGTACAATGAGCAGTTCTTC. Amino acids: CASSLYNEQFF.

In its sample, this clone was seen many times. This chain joins TRBV2 and TRBJ1-5; D is perhaps TRBD1 (6 bases). Germline V gives CDR1 SNHLY, CDR2 FYNNEI. The CDR3 has 13 amino acids. V was cut by 5 bases and J by 7 bases, with 12 bases left in between. The CDR3 sequence: CASSRGGSQPQHF. In DNA, the CDR3 is TGTGCCAGCAGTCGAGGGGGGAGCCAGCCCCAGCATTTT.

This sequence joins TRBV5-1 and TRBJ1-2; D is possibly TRBD1 (5 bases). The CDR3 has 14 residues. Germline CDR1 SGHRS, CDR2 YFSETQ. V dropped 4 bases and J dropped 4 bases, with 14 bases sitting between them. CDR3 coding DNA: TGCGCCAGCAGCGGGACGGGAGTTTCCTATGGCTACACCTTC. It encodes CASSGTGVSYGYTF.

The genes are TRBV6-2 or TRBV6-3 and TRBJ2-3; tentative D call: TRBD1 (6 bases). Germline assignment: CDR1 MNHEY and CDR2 SVGEGT. V lost 6 bases and J lost 4, with 14 bases in between. This CDR3 region has 14 residues. CDR3: CASSRRTVADTQYF. In nucleotides, the CDR3 is TGTGCCAGCAGCCGTAGGACAGTCGCAGATACGCAGTATTTT.

The chain carries TRBV30 and TRBJ2-3; TRBD2 agrees at 8 bases. This CDR3 is built from 14 residues. The V gene's germline CDR1 is GTSNPN and CDR2 SVGIG (reference sequence). Trimming at V came to 3 bases and at J to 3 bases, leaving 5 bases not matched to a gene. CDR3 loop: CAWRSSGITDTQYF. For the CDR3, the DNA is TGTGCCTGGAGGAGTAGCGGGATAACAGATACGCAGTATTTT.

The CDR3: CASSADSWSYEQYF. CDR3 sequence (DNA): TGTGCCAGCAGCGCCGACTCGTGGAGCTACGAGCAGTACTTC. The chain links TRBV21-1 to TRBJ2-7; the DNA was not compared with TRBD2, the D call given in the table. TRBV21-1 is assigned pseudogene status. This CDR3 comprises 14 residues.

V gene TRBV18 combines with J gene TRBJ2-6, with 11 bases lining up with TRBD1. The ends lost 5 bases at V and 1 base at J; junction bases unmatched: 7. The CDR3 is 18 residues long. Germline V CDR1 and CDR2: KGHSH, LQKENI. Here the CDR3 reads CASSRRGQGASGANVLTF. CDR3 DNA sequence: TGTGCCAGCTCAAGACGTGGACAGGGGGCTTCTGGGGCCAACGTCCTGACTTTC.

The genes are TRBV4-1 and TRBJ1-5, with D possibly being TRBD1 (5 bases). Looked up from germline, CDR1 is MGHRA and CDR2 is YSYEKL. The CDR3 extends over 15 amino acids. The V end lost 5 bases, the J end lost 6 bases, and 17 bases lay between the germline ends. Here the CDR3 reads CASSTGPPGGQPQHF. The DNA of the CDR3 is TGCGCCAGCAGCACGGGACCTCCGGGCGGTCAGCCCCAGCATTTT.